Ten or more counts support the clone carrying this T cell receptor (beta chain). This record comes from a study of human T cells and chemical hapten exposure. MiXCR, applied by TCRdb to the RACE reads, yields one record per CDR3 protein. The sample comprises about 40,000 distinct CDR3 sequences, approximately 3.4% of which are singletons, and approximately 6.7% rests with the top ten. CDR1 is KGHSH and CDR2 is LQKENI in the germline V gene. The junction had 4 bases not matched to a gene; V was cut back by 1 base and J by 2 bases. The CDR3 is 16 amino acids. The time point denotes: patch test 2, 6 weeks after DPC sensitization. Treatment indicated: therapeutic diphenylcyclopropenone sensitization with weekly scalp DPC.

This chain connects TRBV18 to TRBJ1-5; 8 bases align to TRBD1. The receptor was isolated from a middle-aged man with alopecia areata. Some clones in this sample may be carry-over from other donors' samples. The sequencing used whole blood, collected in connection with sensitization to the hapten diphenylcyclopropenone (DPC). This CDR3 is CASSPQETGGNQPQHF. The DNA of the CDR3 is TGTGCCAGCTCACCACAAGAGACAGGGGGCAATCAGCCCCAGCATTTT.